These 8 T cell receptor beta chains were all obtained from the same sample, sequenced in a study of regulatory T cells in long-lasting Graves disease. The time point: newly diagnosed GD, antithyroid drugs for less than 3 months. From RNA extracted from PBMCs, the TCR library was made. CDR3 regions were amplified by Arm-PCR using iRepertoire HTBI primers to build TCR beta libraries. TCRdb reanalysed the multiplex PCR reads using MiXCR and keeps one entry per CDR3 protein. The sample consists of about 440,000 distinct CDR3 sequences, about a sixth of them appearing once. This sample also belongs to another study, concerning T cells in Graves' hyperthyroidism and ophthalmopathy.

Sequenced here: peripheral blood mononuclear cells (PBMCs), sampled at new diagnosis, from a patient treated with antithyroid drugs. The receptors shown here come from a woman aged 30 to 39 with Graves disease.

The chain joins TRBV25-1 to TRBJ2-1; possible D gene TRBD1, 6 bases. The V gene's germline CDR1 is MGHDK and CDR2 SYGVNS. This CDR3 spans 15 amino acids. Trimming left V 3 bases short and J 3 bases short, with 12 bases between. The CDR3 DNA reads as TGTGCCAGCAGTGATCCCCAGGGGTACTACAATGAGCAGTTCTTC. Its protein is CASSDPQGYYNEQFF.

Ten or more counts support this clonotype. This chain uses TRBV7-2 with TRBJ2-7; 10 bases map to TRBD2. Germline V gene sequence: CDR1 SGHTA, CDR2 FQGNSA. The junction had 13 bases not matched to a gene; V was cut back by 1 base and J by 7 bases. CDR3 length: 17 amino acids. The CDR3 spells CASSLEVRASGSQEQYF. The DNA for the CDR3 is TGTGCCAGCAGCTTAGAGGTTAGGGCTAGCGGGAGCCAAGAGCAGTACTTC. Using reference TRBV7-2 and TRBJ2-7 for the parts outside the CDR3, the full variable domain is GAGVSQSPSNKVTEKGKDVELRCDPISGHTALYWYRQSLGQGLEFLIYFQGNSAPDKSGLPSDRFSAERTGGSVSTLTIQRTQQEDSAVYLCASSLEVRASGSQEQYFGPGTRLTVT.

At least ten counts were recorded for this clonotype. This chain connects TRBV11-1 to TRBJ2-2; 10 positions agree with TRBD2. V lost 6 bases and J lost 5; bases outside the gene matches: 3. The CDR3 is 14 residues long. Germline V gives CDR1 SGHAT, CDR2 FQDESV (reference sequence). The CDR3 is CASRRGLATGELFF. The CDR3 coding sequence is TGTGCCAGCAGAAGGGGACTAGCGACCGGGGAGCTGTTTTTT.

This clonotype has at least ten counts. The V call is TRBV3-1, the J call TRBJ1-6, with TRBD1 as a possible D gene (6 bases). The CDR3 spans 14 residues. V lost 2 bases to trimming and J lost 6 bases, with 8 bases between them. Looked up from germline, CDR1 is LGHDT and CDR2 is YNNKEL (reference sequence). This CDR3 is CASSQQGSNSPLHF. The CDR3, as DNA: TGTGCCAGCAGCCAACAGGGGAGTAATTCACCCCTCCACTTT.

This clonotype was seen at least ten times. The rearrangement joins TRBV28 to TRBJ2-7; 10 nucleotides align to TRBD2. Losses at the gene ends were 5 bases for V and 7 bases for J; bases not matched to a gene: 5. The length of the CDR3 is 13 residues. Germline CDR1 and CDR2: MDHEN and SYDVKM. This chain's CDR3 is CASSLAGVWEQYF. Here the CDR3 DNA reads TGTGCCAGCAGTCTAGCGGGAGTATGGGAGCAGTACTTC.

The genes are TRBV12-3 or TRBV12-4 and TRBJ2-2; possibly TRBD1 for D (5 bases). The CDR3 is 14 amino acids. Between the trimmed V and J ends, which lost 5 bases and 4 bases, there was a span of 11 bases. CDR3 loop: CASSEIRATGELFF. CDR3 bases: TGTGCCAGCAGTGAAATCAGGGCCACCGGGGAGCTGTTTTTT.

This clonotype turned up a few times. The rearrangement links TRBV20-1 to TRBJ1-1; D is uncertain. The ends were cut back, 3 bases at V and 4 bases at J, with 6 bases in the middle. The CDR3 is 11 residues long. In germline, CDR1 is DFQATT, CDR2 SNEGSKA (reference sequence). The CDR3: CSASMATEAFF. DNA of the CDR3: TGCAGTGCTAGTATGGCCACTGAAGCTTTCTTT.

J is TRBJ2-1 and V is TRBV11-2; D gene uncertain. CDR1 and CDR2 from the germline V gene are SGHAT and FQNNGV. V lost 0 bases to trimming and J lost 6 bases, with 15 bases between them. The CDR3 has 16 amino acids. The DNA of the CDR3 is TGTGCCAGCAGCTTAGATTCCAGTTGGGGAATCAATGAGCAGTTCTTC. Translation gives CASSLDSSWGINEQFF.